This TCR beta chain stems from a study of cytotoxic CD8 clonotypes in ibrutinib-treated CLL. Study summary: By median roughly 68 months, about 12 had progressed and about 15 stayed remitted; responses had been 2 complete and roughly 25 partial. Study-level findings and limits: Clonality went up at the time of ibrutinib response, stayed stable in sustained remission, and later dropped back toward its baseline level at progression. Relative to age-matched healthy donors, clonality at baseline was higher, and it tracked circulating CD8+ T-cell counts. Sample timing was unmatched between remission and later-progressing patients; lymph nodes unstudied.

Points on this clone: The antigen remains unidentified.

The V and J ends lost 2 bases and 14 bases respectively, with 10 bases between them. Germline CDR1 reads LNHDA; CDR2 reads SQIVND (reference sequence). This CDR3 has 11 amino acids. Repertoires were generated with immunoSEQ multiplex PCR, while TCRdb's copy carries only in-frame clones and drops some. Of tens of thousands of clones in the sample, roughly 69% are singletons; the top ten hold 45% to 65%. The source of this sequence is a human donor with chronic lymphocytic leukemia. V is TRBV19 and J is TRBJ2-4; D not resolved. The source material was PBMCs, sampled after 24 months of ibrutinib treatment. In DNA, the CDR3 is TGTGCCAGTAGTATAAGAACAACCAAGTACTTC. Protein sequence: CASSIRTTKYF.